This TCR beta chain appears in the sequencing data of a study of OX40 agonist ivuxolimab in advanced cancers. Study context: People in dose escalation had one of these cancers: hepatocellular carcinoma, melanoma, renal cell or head and neck cancer. Three patients, one with hepatocellular carcinoma and two with cutaneous melanoma, achieved partial responses.

Blood got drawn at baseline, again on cycle 4 day 1, and then on cycle 7 day 1. Note on this clone: The antigen remains undetermined.

Overall study findings and caveats: By week 6 at 0.1 to 3.0 mg/kg, blood CD4+ and CD8+ T cells had expanded clonally.

This table comes from immunoSEQ multiplex PCR, and its TCRdb copy is limited to in-frame clones, with some not included. The sample carries about 76,000 clones, 85% recorded once. The CDR3 runs 15 residues. V lost 1 base and J lost 6; bases outside the gene matches: 3. CDR1 GTSNPN and CDR2 SVGIG come from the germline V gene (reference sequence). The sequenced sample was CD4+ or CD8+ T cells sorted from blood, obtained in a trial of the OX40 agonist ivuxolimab. The chain employs TRBV30 and TRBJ2-1, with 13 positions matching TRBD2. The receptor was derived from an adult with an advanced solid tumor such as melanoma, head and neck, liver or kidney cancer. The CDR3 coding sequence is TGTGCCTGGAGTGCCGGGACTAGCGGGGTCAATGAGCAGTTCTTC. Protein sequence: CAWSAGTSGVNEQFF.